Below, one T cell receptor (beta chain) is given with its context. The sample belongs to a study of OX40 agonist ivuxolimab in advanced cancers. In the study overall: Given to patients was ivuxolimab, an agonistic anti-OX40 (CD134) antibody. Age averaged 60 years (range roughly 23 to 79), and less than 85% were male.

Measured with immunoSEQ multiplex PCR; TCRdb has only the in-frame clones, and not every one. The data hold 25,000 to 30,000 clones, with roughly 83% observed a single time. Per germline, CDR1 SGHAT and CDR2 FQDESV (reference sequence). CDR3 length: 13 residues. V lost 8 bases and J 1 base, leaving 11 bases between the germline ends. This specimen was CD4+ or CD8+ T cells sorted from blood, taken in a trial of the OX40 agonist ivuxolimab. This receptor was obtained from an adult with an advanced solid tumor such as melanoma, head and neck, liver or kidney cancer. This sequence joins TRBV11-1 and TRBJ1-1, with D possibly matching TRBD1 (6 bases). The CDR3 sequence is CASSGQPNTEAFF. The DNA of the CDR3 is TGTGCCAGCTCGGGACAACCGAACACTGAAGCTTTCTTT.